This record covers a single T cell receptor (beta chain). Germline lookup yields CDR1 WNHNN and CDR2 SYGVQD (reference sequence). The CDR3 loop spans 14 amino acids. V lost 0 bases and J lost 9; bases outside the gene matches: 5. The data are from a study of blood T cell repertoires in COVID-19. Across the study: Acute-phase and convalescent COVID-19 samples originated in the United States, Italy and Spain. PBMCs, B-cell-depleted T cells, or T cells provided the cDNA or gDNA that made up the material.

The authors' processing: Reference gene primer amplification yielded estimated nucleated cell counts. Libraries were prepared by immunoSEQ multiplex PCR; TCRdb keeps only in-frame clonotypes and omits some of them. Clone size and the V and J calls come from that table; the DNA yielded D and trimming. The table lists 220,000 or so clones, around three quarters of them singletons. This chain links TRBV10-1 with TRBJ2-1; 7 nucleotides agree with TRBD2. Sample: peripheral blood. This receptor was taken from a woman in her seventies with acute or convalescent COVID-19. The CDR3 here is CASSESSGIVEQFF. CDR3 bases: TGCGCCAGCAGTGAGTCGAGCGGGATCGTTGAGCAGTTCTTC.